A selection of T cell receptor beta chains follows, all from one sample in a study of liver allograft versus peripheral blood T cells. A single record per CDR3 protein comes from TCRdb applying MiXCR to the reads. The data contain about 13,000 distinct CDR3 sequences, approximately 20% of them seen just once; the ten biggest clones take up roughly 13%. Receptors originate from a human patient who had a liver transplant. The T cells may partly be graft donor cells. The CDR3 runs from the conserved cysteine through the conserved F or W. Each record gives: V gene, clone size, CDR3 length, J gene, D gene, CDR3 DNA, CDR3 protein. D genes are given only for firm matches. Only some rows state a clone size, as once, few, many or a class for expanded clones.

v_gene: TRBV6-6; abundance: many; len: 13; j_gene: TRBJ2-5; d_gene: -; CDR3nt: TGTGCCAGCAGTAGGGACATCCAAGAGACCCAGTACTTC; CDR3aa: CASSRDIQETQYF
v_gene: TRBV24-1; abundance: many; len: 15; j_gene: TRBJ2-3; d_gene: -; CDR3nt: TGTGCCACCAGTGCAGGGGGGGTTGGCACAGATACGCAGTATTTT; CDR3aa: CATSAGGVGTDTQYF
v_gene: TRBV29-1; abundance: medium-sized; len: 18; j_gene: TRBJ1-1; d_gene: TRBD1; CDR3nt: TGCAGCGTTGAAGTCCCTCAGACCGGGACAGGGGTTTTCGCTGAAGCTTTCTTT; CDR3aa: CSVEVPQTGTGVFAEAFF
v_gene: TRBV6-5; abundance: many; len: 15; j_gene: TRBJ1-4; d_gene: TRBD1; CDR3nt: TGTGCCAGCAGTCGACAGGGGAACCTGAATGAAAAACTGTTTTTT; CDR3aa: CASSRQGNLNEKLFF
v_gene: TRBV5-4; abundance: many; len: 14; j_gene: TRBJ2-4; d_gene: TRBD1; CDR3nt: TGTGCCAGCACCTTACAGGGGGCAGAAAACATTCAGTACTTC; CDR3aa: CASTLQGAENIQYF
v_gene: TRBV27; abundance: many; len: 15; j_gene: TRBJ1-5; d_gene: -; CDR3nt: TGTGCCAGCAGTCCAGGACAAGTACCCAATCAGCCCCAGCATTTT; CDR3aa: CASSPGQVPNQPQHF
v_gene: TRBV20-1; abundance: -; len: 13; j_gene: TRBJ1-2; d_gene: -; CDR3nt: TGCACCTGCACGACAGGAACTAACTATGGCTACACCTTC; CDR3aa: CTCTTGTNYGYTF
v_gene: TRBV6-1; abundance: -; len: 14; j_gene: TRBJ1-2; d_gene: -; CDR3nt: TGTGCCAGCAGTGAAGGGGGGGGGCTAGATGGCTACACCTTC; CDR3aa: CASSEGGGLDGYTF
v_gene: TRBV27; abundance: medium-sized; len: 19; j_gene: TRBJ2-1; d_gene: -; CDR3nt: TGTGCCAGCAGTTTAACCCTCGTTTCAAGCGATCCTTCCTACAATGAGCAGTTCTTC; CDR3aa: CASSLTLVSSDPSYNEQFF
v_gene: TRBV18; abundance: medium-sized; len: 14; j_gene: TRBJ2-3; d_gene: -; CDR3nt: TGTGCCAGCTCCCGAGGACCGGGCACAGATACGCAGTATTTT; CDR3aa: CASSRGPGTDTQYF
v_gene: TRBV7-9; abundance: -; len: 19; j_gene: TRBJ2-6; d_gene: TRBD1; CDR3nt: TGTGCCAGCAGCCCGACCCCGGGCAGGGGGAAGCCTGGGGCCAACGTCCTGACTTTC; CDR3aa: CASSPTPGRGKPGANVLTF
v_gene: TRBV18; abundance: medium-sized; len: 15; j_gene: TRBJ1-1; d_gene: -; CDR3nt: TGTGCCAGCTCACGCTACGGACAGCTGAACACTGAAGCTTTCTTT; CDR3aa: CASSRYGQLNTEAFF
v_gene: TRBV5-1; abundance: -; len: 13; j_gene: TRBJ1-2; d_gene: TRBD1; CDR3nt: TGCGCCAGCAGCTCCGACAGGGTGGTAGGCTACACCTTC; CDR3aa: CASSSDRVVGYTF
v_gene: TRBV6-2/TRBV6-3; abundance: medium-sized; len: 16; j_gene: TRBJ2-1; d_gene: TRBD2; CDR3nt: TGTGCCAGCAGACCTAGCGGGAGTTCTCCCTACAATGAGCAGTTCTTC; CDR3aa: CASRPSGSSPYNEQFF
v_gene: TRBV10-3; abundance: many; len: 13; j_gene: TRBJ1-6; d_gene: -; CDR3nt: TGTGCCAACGTAACAGGATATAATTCACCCCTCCACTTT; CDR3aa: CANVTGYNSPLHF
v_gene: TRBV6-6; abundance: medium-sized; len: 15; j_gene: TRBJ1-6; d_gene: -; CDR3nt: TGTGCCAGCAGTTACACCCAGGACGGAAATTCACCCCTCCACTTT; CDR3aa: CASSYTQDGNSPLHF